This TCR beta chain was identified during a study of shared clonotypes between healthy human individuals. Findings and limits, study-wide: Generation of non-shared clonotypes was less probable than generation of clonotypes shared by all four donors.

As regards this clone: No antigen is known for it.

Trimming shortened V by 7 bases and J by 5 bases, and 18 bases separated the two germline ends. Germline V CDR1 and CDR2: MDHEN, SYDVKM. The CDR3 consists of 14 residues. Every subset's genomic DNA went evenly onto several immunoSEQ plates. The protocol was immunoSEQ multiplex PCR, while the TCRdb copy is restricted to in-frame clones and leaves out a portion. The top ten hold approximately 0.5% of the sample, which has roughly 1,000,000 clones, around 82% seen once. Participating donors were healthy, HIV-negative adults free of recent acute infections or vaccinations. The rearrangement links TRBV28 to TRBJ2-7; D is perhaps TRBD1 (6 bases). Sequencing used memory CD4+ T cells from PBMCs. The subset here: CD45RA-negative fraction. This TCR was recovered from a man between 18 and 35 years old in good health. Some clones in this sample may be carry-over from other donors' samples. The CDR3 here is CASTKAGTSDEQYF. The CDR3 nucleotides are TGTGCCAGCACCAAGGCAGGGACAAGCGACGAGCAGTACTTC.